This T cell receptor beta chain came from a study of shared clonotypes between healthy human individuals. Background on the study: For every donor, three CD4 naive, three CD4 memory, two CD8 naive and one CD8 memory plates were used. General study results and limits: Unshared clonotypes carried lower generation probabilities than those common to all four donors.

V was shortened by 5 bases and J by 7 bases, with 14 bases between the two germline ends. The CDR3 extends over 13 amino acids. Germline CDR1 and CDR2: LNHDA and SQIVND (reference sequence). This clone was recorded only once. Its specificity is not known. Across several immunoSEQ plates, the genomic DNA of each subset was split evenly. Sequencing was performed with immunoSEQ multiplex PCR; in TCRdb, only in-frame clones are kept and a portion is missing. The sample has approximately 1,500,000 clones, 95% to 99% seen once; the top ten hold about 0.4%. The chain combines TRBV19 with TRBJ1-2; maybe TRBD1 (5 bases). The sample consisted of naive CD4+ T cells sorted from blood. Subset described: CD45RA+ positively selected. This TCR derives from a man aged 25-40 years in good health. The CDR3 nucleotides are TGTGCCAGTAGTTGGGCAGGGCTGGTTGGCTACACCTTC. It codes for CASSWAGLVGYTF.